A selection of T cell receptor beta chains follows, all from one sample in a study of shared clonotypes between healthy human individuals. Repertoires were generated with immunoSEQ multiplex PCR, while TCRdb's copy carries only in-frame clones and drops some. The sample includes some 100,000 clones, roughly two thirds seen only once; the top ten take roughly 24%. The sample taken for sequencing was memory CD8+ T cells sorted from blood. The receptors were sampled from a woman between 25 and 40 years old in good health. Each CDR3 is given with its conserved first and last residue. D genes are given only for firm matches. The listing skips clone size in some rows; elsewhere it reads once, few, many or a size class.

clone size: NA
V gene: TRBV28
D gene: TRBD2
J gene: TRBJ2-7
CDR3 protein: CASSPSPSGLPYEQYF
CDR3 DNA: TGTGCCAGCAGTCCCTCCCCTAGCGGACTTCCCTACGAGCAGTACTTC

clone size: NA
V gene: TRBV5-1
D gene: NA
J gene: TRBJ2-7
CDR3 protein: CASSLGGVEQYF
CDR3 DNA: TGCGCCAGCAGCTTGGGAGGGGTCGAGCAGTACTTC

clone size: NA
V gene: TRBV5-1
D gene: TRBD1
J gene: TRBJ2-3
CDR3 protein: CASTFGTEGNTQYF
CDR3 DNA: TGCGCCAGCACCTTTGGGACAGAAGGGAATACGCAGTATTTT

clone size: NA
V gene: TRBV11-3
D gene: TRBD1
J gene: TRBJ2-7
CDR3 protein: CASSSRRTGGYEQYF
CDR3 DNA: TGTGCCAGCAGCTCCCGCCGGACAGGGGGGTACGAGCAGTACTTC

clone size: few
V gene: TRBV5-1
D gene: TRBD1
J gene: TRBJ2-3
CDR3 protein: CASSGTGPTDTQYF
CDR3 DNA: TGCGCCAGCAGCGGGACAGGACCCACAGATACGCAGTATTTT

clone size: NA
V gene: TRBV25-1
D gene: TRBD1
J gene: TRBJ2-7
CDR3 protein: CASSESGTGGYEQYF
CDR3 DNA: TGTGCCAGCAGTGAATCGGGGACAGGAGGCTACGAGCAGTACTTC

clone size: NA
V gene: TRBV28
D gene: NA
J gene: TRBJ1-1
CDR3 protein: CASSLISQGWDTEAFF
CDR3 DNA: TGTGCCAGCAGTTTAATTTCTCAGGGGTGGGACACTGAAGCTTTCTTT

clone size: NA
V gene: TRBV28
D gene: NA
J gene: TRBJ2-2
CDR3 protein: CASSFDTGPPNTGELFF
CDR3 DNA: TGTGCCAGCAGTTTTGATACCGGGCCACCGAACACCGGGGAGCTGTTTTTT

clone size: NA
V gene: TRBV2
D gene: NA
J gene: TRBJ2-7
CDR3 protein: CASSEGQPVSYEQYF
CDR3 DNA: TGTGCCAGCAGTGAAGGACAGCCAGTGTCCTACGAGCAGTACTTC

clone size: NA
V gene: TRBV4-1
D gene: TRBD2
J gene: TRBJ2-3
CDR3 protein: CASSQDRLAGSHTDTQYF
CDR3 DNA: TGCGCCAGCAGCCAAGATAGACTAGCGGGTTCTCACACAGATACGCAGTATTTT

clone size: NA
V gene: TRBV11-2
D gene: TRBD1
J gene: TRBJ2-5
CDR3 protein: CASSLAGQGRETQYF
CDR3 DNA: TGTGCCAGCAGCTTAGCGGGACAGGGGCGGGAGACCCAGTACTTC

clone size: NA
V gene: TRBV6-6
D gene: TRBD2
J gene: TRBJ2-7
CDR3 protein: CASSYSRLAGAEQYF
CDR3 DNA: TGTGCCAGCAGTTACTCGCGTCTAGCGGGAGCCGAGCAGTACTTC

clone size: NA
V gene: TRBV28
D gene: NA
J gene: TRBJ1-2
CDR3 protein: CASSFTGRQSYGYTF
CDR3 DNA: TGTGCCAGCAGTTTCACAGGCCGGCAATCCTATGGCTACACCTTC